This entry describes one T cell receptor beta chain. This CDR3 contains 12 residues. The ends were cut back, 8 bases at V and 6 bases at J, with 13 bases in the middle. Germline assignment: CDR1 LNHDA and CDR2 SQIVND (reference sequence). Original processing notes: Estimated nucleated cell counts came from reference gene primer amplification. Produced via immunoSEQ multiplex PCR; TCRdb's table is partial and in-frame only. That table gives V, J and clone size, and the DNA gave D and trimming. The sample consists of over 200,000 clones, about 86% of them appearing once. This entry comes from a study of blood T cell repertoires in COVID-19. On the study more broadly: Spain, Italy and the United States supplied samples that represented acute and convalescent COVID-19. T cells, B-cell-depleted T cells, or PBMCs provided the cDNA or gDNA that served as material.

This TCR came from an elderly man with acute or convalescent COVID-19. The chain is built from TRBV19 and TRBJ1-1, with D unresolved. Sequencing was done on a sample of peripheral blood. The CDR3, as DNA: TGTGCCAGTTCTCGGGCGGAGGCTGAAGCTTTCTTT. Its translation: CASSRAEAEAFF.